The next 8 T cell receptor beta chains were all read from a single sample in a study of blood T cells in healthy people across ages. Combining a sample-barcoded 5' primer with a J-beta primer mix, a second PCR ran for roughly 7 to 12 cycles. TCRdb used MiXCR to reprocess the 5' RACE reads, holding one entry per CDR3 protein. The data contain 600,000 to 900,000 distinct CDR3 sequences, under 30% of them seen just once; the ten biggest clones take up around 2.9%. These same records also appear under a second study, on T cells of mothers and their children.

The sequencing input was blood. The receptors were gathered from a boy aged 5-17 years in good health.

The genes are TRBV19 and TRBJ2-1; 12 nucleotides match TRBD2. V dropped 3 bases and J dropped 2; count of bases not matched to a gene: 8. The germline V gene has CDR1 LNHDA and CDR2 SQIVND (reference sequence). This CDR3 has 18 residues. CDR3 amino acids: CASSMASGGAVAYNEQFF. The CDR3 region has the DNA TGTGCCAGTAGTATGGCTAGCGGGGGGGCCGTCGCCTACAATGAGCAGTTCTTC.

This chain connects TRBV6-5 to TRBJ1-1, with TRBD1 matching 8 bases. V gave up 5 bases and J gave up 4 bases; unmatched junction bases: 3. Germline-derived CDR1 and CDR2 are MNHEY and SVGAGI. This CDR3 spans 13 amino acids. CDR3 sequence reads: CASSTGGATEAFF. DNA for the CDR3: TGTGCCAGCAGTACAGGGGGGGCCACTGAAGCTTTCTTT.

This clonotype was counted between two and nine times. The chain combines TRBV28 with TRBJ2-7; TRBD1 matches at 9 bases. Germline V lookup: CDR1 MDHEN, CDR2 SYDVKM. After removal of 5 bases from V and 5 bases from J, the junction contained 7 bases not matched to a gene. CDR3 length: 14 residues. CDR3 sequence (DNA): TGTGCCAGCAGTACAGGACAGGGGAGGAACGAGCAGTACTTC. This translates into CASSTGQGRNEQYF.

This clonotype was recorded a few times. V and J are TRBV6-5 and TRBJ2-5; 9 nucleotides line up with TRBD1. The end of the DNA fits TRBJ2-7 better, so the J call may be wrong. The CDR3 length is 16 residues. Germline values: CDR1 MNHEY, CDR2 SVGAGI. The CDR3 reads CASSFLTGGGPYEQYF. The CDR3 region has the DNA TGTGCCAGCAGTTTCCTCACAGGGGGCGGCCCCTACGAGCAGTACTTC.

This chain uses TRBV7-3 with TRBJ2-5; D might be TRBD2 (7 bases). The CDR3 loop spans 16 amino acids. CDR1 is SGHTA, CDR2 FQGTGA, per germline. Trimming shortened V by 5 bases and J by 1 base, and 17 bases separated the two germline ends. The CDR3 DNA is TGTGCCAGCAGCCCCCTGGGCGGGGGCGTCCAAGAGACCCAGTACTTC. This gives the protein CASSPLGGGVQETQYF. Combining the CDR3 with reference TRBV7-3 and TRBJ2-5 gives the whole variable domain GAGVSQTPSNKVTEKGKYVELRCDPISGHTALYWYRQSLGQGPEFLIYFQGTGAADDSGLPNDRFFAVRPEGSVSTLKIQRTERGDSAVYLCASSPLGGGVQETQYFGPGTRLLVL.

The rearrangement links TRBV5-1 to TRBJ2-1; D is unclear. The CDR3 runs 11 residues. Germline assignment: CDR1 SGHRS and CDR2 YFSETQ. Trimming stripped 6 bases from V and 5 bases from J, with 6 bases between. CDR3 DNA sequence: TGCGCCAGCACCGAAGACAATGAGCAGTTCTTC. This sequence encodes CASTEDNEQFF. Looking up the rest from reference TRBV5-1 and TRBJ2-1 gives the full variable domain: KAGVTQTPRYLIKTRGQQVTLSCSPISGHRSVSWYQQTPGQGLQFLFEYFSETQRNKGNFPGRFSGRQFSNSRSEMNVSTLELGDSALYLCASTEDNEQFFGPGTRLTVL.

This clonotype was detected a few times. This chain uses TRBV7-3 with TRBJ2-1; the D call may be TRBD1 or TRBD2 (5 bases each). Trimming took 4 bases from V and 5 from J, leaving 15 bases between them. This CDR3 comprises 15 residues. Germline values: CDR1 SGHTA, CDR2 FQGTGA. CDR3 region: CASSSNPGANNEQFF. For the CDR3, the DNA is TGTGCCAGCAGCTCGAACCCCGGGGCAAACAATGAGCAGTTCTTC. Drawing the rest from reference TRBV7-3 and TRBJ2-1, the complete variable domain is GAGVSQTPSNKVTEKGKYVELRCDPISGHTALYWYRQSLGQGPEFLIYFQGTGAADDSGLPNDRFFAVRPEGSVSTLKIQRTERGDSAVYLCASSSNPGANNEQFFGPGTRLTVL.

This clonotype was detected only a few times. The chain carries TRBV5-4 and TRBJ2-7; D possibly corresponds to TRBD1 (6 bases). The CDR3 loop spans 14 amino acids. Per the germline V gene, CDR1 is SGHNT and CDR2 is YYREEE (reference sequence). Deletions cut 4 bases from V and 3 bases from J, with 14 bases between. The CDR3 loop is CASSQTQDSYEQYF. CDR3 sequence (DNA): TGTGCCAGCAGCCAGACTCAGGACAGCTACGAGCAGTACTTC.